Reported below is one T cell receptor beta chain. Trimming at V came to 5 bases and at J to 7 bases, leaving 13 bases not matched to a gene. CDR3 length equals 16 residues. Germline assignment: CDR1 LGHNA and CDR2 YNFKEQ. The data derive from a study of blood T cell repertoires in COVID-19. Using immunoSEQ multiplex PCR, the repertoire was profiled, and TCRdb retains in-frame clones only, with some absent. The table lists about 95,000 clones, approximately 88% of them singletons, with 3% to 3.5% in the top ten. The TCR was taken from a woman in her 70s with acute or convalescent COVID-19. This chain connects TRBV4-2 to TRBJ2-1, with 8 bases lining up with TRBD2. The sample was peripheral blood. This chain's CDR3 is CASSSDQGLVYNEQFF. The CDR3 DNA reads TGTGCCAGCAGCTCGGACCAGGGACTAGTGTATAATGAGCAGTTCTTC.